These 26 T cell receptor beta chains were sequenced from one sample in a study of blood T cell repertoires in COVID-19. Assay used: immunoSEQ multiplex PCR; TCRdb lists only in-frame clones, some missing. Of some 110,000 clones detected, 60% to 85% appear once; the ten largest clones hold about 6.6%. Sequencing was performed on peripheral blood. These receptors all stem from a man between 65 and 85 years old with acute or convalescent COVID-19.

As concerns this clone: At one end, the junction sequence differs from germline, possibly due to a read error. V and J are TRBV3-1 (or the pseudogene TRBV3-2) and TRBJ1-6; no clear D gene. CDR3 length: 13 amino acids. The germline V gene has CDR1 LGHDT and CDR2 YNNKEL (reference sequence). CDR3 coding DNA: TGTGCCAGCAGCAAAGAACAGAATTCACCCCTCCACTTT. This sequence encodes CASSKEQNSPLHF.

The V and J genes are TRBV12-3 or TRBV12-4 and TRBJ1-2; TRBD1 might be the D (6 bases). The CDR3 extends over 13 amino acids. Trimming pared 5 bases from V and 2 bases from J, leaving 9 bases between. CDR3 protein: CASSPTGNYGYTF. The CDR3 DNA follows: TGTGCCAGCAGTCCTACAGGGAACTATGGCTACACCTTC.

This chain links TRBV5-1 with TRBJ2-7, with D tentatively TRBD1 (5 bases). There are 13 residues in the CDR3. V was clipped by 4 bases and J by 6 bases, with 14 bases between them. Germline assignment: CDR1 SGHRS and CDR2 YFSETQ. CDR3 in DNA: TGCGCCAGCAGCAAACAGGACGGTCGCGAGCAGTACTTC. Amino acids: CASSKQDGREQYF.

V gene TRBV5-1 combines with J gene TRBJ1-4; the match to TRBD1 covers 8 bases. The V gene end was trimmed by 0 bases and the J gene end by 2 bases; junction bases not matched to a gene: 0. The CDR3 loop spans 15 amino acids. CDR1 is SGHRS, CDR2 YFSETQ, per germline. The CDR3 sequence: CASSLGQGTNEKLFF. DNA of the CDR3: TGCGCCAGCAGCTTGGGACAGGGGACTAATGAAAAACTGTTTTTT.

The chain carries TRBV11-2 and TRBJ2-2; no firm D call. V was cut by 1 base and J by 2 bases, with 8 bases left in between. The CDR3 sequence is 15 residues long. From germline, CDR1 is SGHAT and CDR2 FQNNGV. CDR3 sequence: CASSLVGRNTGELFF. In nucleotides, the CDR3 is TGTGCCAGCAGCTTAGTTGGGCGTAACACCGGGGAGCTGTTTTTT.

This clone was seen once. The V gene is TRBV15, the J gene TRBJ2-3; perhaps TRBD1 as D (5 bases). The CDR3 contains 13 residues. Germline V lookup: CDR1 LNHNV, CDR2 YYDKDF (reference sequence). V was pared by 3 bases and J by 3 bases, with 7 bases between. The CDR3 here is CATSRGRTDTQYF. The CDR3, as DNA: TGTGCCACCAGCAGGGGGCGGACAGATACGCAGTATTTT. The full variable domain, in which reference TRBV15 and TRBJ2-3 provide the parts outside the CDR3, is DAMVIQNPRYQVTQFGKPVTLSCSQTLNHNVMYWYQQKSSQAPKLLFHYYDKDFNNEADTPDNFQSRRPNTSFCFLDIRSPGLGDTAMYLCATSRGRTDTQYFGPGTRLTVL.

The chain has TRBV5-8 and TRBJ2-1; 9 bases line up with TRBD1. After removal of 4 bases from V and 8 bases from J, the junction contained 10 bases not matched to a gene. Germline assignment: CDR1 SGHTS and CDR2 YDEGEE. This CDR3 region has 15 residues. The CDR3 here is CASSPGTGIGYEQFF. In nucleotides, the CDR3 is TGTGCCAGCAGCCCCGGGACAGGGATAGGCTATGAGCAGTTCTTC.

V gene TRBV14 combines with J gene TRBJ2-7; a possible D gene is TRBD2 (6 bases). CDR1 SGHDN and CDR2 FVKESK come from the germline V gene. The V gene lost 0 bases and the J gene lost 0 bases, with 9 bases spanning the gap. The CDR3 extends over 15 amino acids. The CDR3 here is CASSQDTSSSYEQYF. In nucleotides, the CDR3 is TGTGCCAGCAGCCAAGACACTAGCAGCTCCTACGAGCAGTACTTC.

This rearrangement joins TRBV7-6 to TRBJ2-2; 10 positions match TRBD2. Germline V lookup: CDR1 SGHVS, CDR2 FNYEAQ. V shed 5 bases, J shed 5 bases, and the junction held 5 bases outside the gene matches. CDR3 length: 15 amino acids. The CDR3 loop is CASSPTSGDTGELFF. The CDR3 nucleotides are TGTGCCAGCAGCCCTACTAGCGGGGATACCGGGGAGCTGTTTTTT.

The chain combines TRBV6-5 with TRBJ1-2; D is unresolved. Trimming stripped 10 bases from V and 2 bases from J, with 20 bases between. Germline V CDR1 and CDR2: MNHEY, SVGAGI. The CDR3 runs to 15 residues. CDR3 in DNA: TGTGCCACTAGTATAGTGGCGGGCAGCAACTATGGCTACACCTTC. This translates into CATSIVAGSNYGYTF.

This sequence joins TRBV5-1 and TRBJ2-2; 11 nucleotides line up with TRBD1. CDR1 is SGHRS and CDR2 is YFSETQ in the germline V gene. This CDR3 is 16 amino acids long. The J segment lost 6 bases and the V segment lost 0 bases, leaving 4 bases of the junction unmatched. DNA of the CDR3: TGCGCCAGCAGCTTGGCCGGGACAGGGGGGCCCGGGGAGCTGTTTTTT. As protein: CASSLAGTGGPGELFF.

The chain employs TRBV7-2 and TRBJ1-2; D unresolved. This CDR3 is built from 13 residues. The V gene lost 0 bases and the J gene lost 7 bases, with 9 bases spanning the gap. Germline CDR1 SGHTA, CDR2 FQGNSA. CDR3 DNA: TGTGCCAGCAGCTTAGCTCTGTCGGGTGGCTACACCTTC. Translation gives CASSLALSGGYTF. Variable domain in full (rest from reference TRBV7-2 and TRBJ1-2): GAGVSQSPSNKVTEKGKDVELRCDPISGHTALYWYRQSLGQGLEFLIYFQGNSAPDKSGLPSDRFSAERTGGSVSTLTIQRTQQEDSAVYLCASSLALSGGYTFGSGTRLTVV.

The rearrangement links TRBV6-5 to TRBJ2-7; D gene unclear. Germline V gives CDR1 MNHEY, CDR2 SVGAGI. V gave up 0 bases and J gave up 4 bases, with 13 bases separating them. This CDR3 has 15 amino acids. The CDR3 coding sequence is TGTGCCAGCAGTTACTCGTTATCGGAAGCGTACGAGCAGTACTTC. It yields the protein CASSYSLSEAYEQYF.

The genes are TRBV7-2 and TRBJ2-7, with 8 nucleotides matching TRBD1. J lost 2 bases, V lost 2 bases, and 5 bases had no gene match. The germline V gene has CDR1 SGHTA and CDR2 FQGNSA. This CDR3 has 15 residues. This chain's CDR3 is CASSLHGQGTYEQYF. In DNA, the CDR3 is TGTGCCAGCAGCTTACACGGACAGGGTACCTACGAGCAGTACTTC. Full variable domain (outside the CDR3, taken from reference TRBV7-2 and TRBJ2-7): GAGVSQSPSNKVTEKGKDVELRCDPISGHTALYWYRQSLGQGLEFLIYFQGNSAPDKSGLPSDRFSAERTGGSVSTLTIQRTQQEDSAVYLCASSLHGQGTYEQYFGPGTRLTVT.

CDR3 residues: CASTSTGNQPQHF. The DNA for the CDR3 is TGTGCCAGCACCTCGACAGGGAATCAGCCCCAGCATTTT. The chain uses TRBV12-3 or TRBV12-4 and TRBJ1-5; 7 positions match TRBD1. This CDR3 region has 13 residues. V lost 7 bases and J lost 4; bases outside the gene matches: 4.

This clone has only a few counts. This rearrangement joins TRBV6-5 to TRBJ1-6; 7 nucleotides align to TRBD1. Trimming cost V 4 bases and J 6 bases; bases outside gene matches: 6. The CDR3 is 15 residues long. The germline V gene has CDR1 MNHEY and CDR2 SVGAGI. The CDR3 here is CASSFLTGANSPLHF. CDR3 DNA: TGTGCCAGCAGTTTCCTAACAGGGGCTAATTCACCCCTCCACTTT.

The J gene is TRBJ1-6, the V gene TRBV9; tentatively, D is TRBD1 (6 bases). Germline-derived CDR1 and CDR2 are SGDLS and YYNGEE. Trimming took off 8 bases at V and 5 bases at J, with 8 bases between the two ends. The CDR3 runs to 12 residues. The CDR3 nucleotides are TGTGCCAGTGGGACACATAATTCACCCCTCCACTTT. Its protein is CASGTHNSPLHF.

This clone occurred a few times. The chain combines TRBV19 with TRBJ2-1; TRBD1 is a possible D gene (5 bases). The V end was cut by 3 bases, the J end by 3 bases, with 12 bases between. This CDR3 is built from 15 residues. CDR1 is LNHDA and CDR2 is SQIVND in the germline V gene (reference sequence). This chain's CDR3 is CASSMGQTFYNEQFF. The CDR3 DNA reads as TGTGCCAGTAGTATGGGGCAGACCTTCTACAATGAGCAGTTCTTC.

J is TRBJ2-2 and V is TRBV7-2, with 9 bases aligning to TRBD2. Germline V lookup: CDR1 SGHTA, CDR2 FQGNSA. CDR3 length: 16 residues. Unmatched junction bases numbered 5, after V lost 1 base and J lost 5 bases. Written as DNA, the CDR3 is TGTGCCAGCAGCTTAGGGGCGGGAGGGCTAACCGGGGAGCTGTTTTTT. It encodes CASSLGAGGLTGELFF.

This chain joins TRBV24-1 and TRBJ2-7; TRBD2 is a possible D gene (5 bases). The V gene's germline CDR1 is KGHDR and CDR2 SFDVKD. Trimming took off 2 bases at V and 4 bases at J, with 11 bases between the two ends. The CDR3 is made up of 14 amino acids. CDR3 region: CATSDYNSEYEQYF. The CDR3 DNA sequence: TGTGCCACCAGTGATTATAATAGCGAGTACGAGCAGTACTTC.

The J gene is TRBJ2-1, the V gene TRBV11-3; TRBD2 matches 9 bases. CDR1 is SGHNT and CDR2 is YENEEA in the germline V gene. V was clipped by 2 bases and J by 10 bases; unmatched bases: 6. This CDR3 region has 14 residues. The CDR3 protein is CASSLLSSGGEQFF. Written as DNA, the CDR3 is TGTGCCAGCAGCTTACTGAGTAGCGGGGGAGAGCAGTTCTTC. Full variable domain (rest looked up from reference TRBV11-3 and TRBJ2-1): EAGVVQSPRYKIIEKKQPVAFWCNPISGHNTLYWYLQNLGQGPELLIRYENEEAVDDSQLPKDRFSAERLKGVDSTLKIQPAELGDSAVYLCASSLLSSGGEQFFGPGTRLTVL.

A single count supports this clone. This chain connects TRBV3-1 (or the pseudogene TRBV3-2) to TRBJ2-1, with 10 bases fitting TRBD2. V lost 0 bases and J lost 4; bases outside the gene matches: 6. Germline lookup yields CDR1 LGHDT and CDR2 YNNKEL (reference sequence). There are 17 residues in the CDR3. The CDR3 here is CASSQESGRASYNEQFF. The CDR3 coding sequence is TGTGCCAGCAGCCAAGAAAGCGGGAGGGCCTCTTACAATGAGCAGTTCTTC.

The rearrangement links TRBV4-1 to TRBJ1-3; 8 bases match TRBD1. The CDR3 covers 16 residues. Germline V gene sequence: CDR1 MGHRA, CDR2 YSYEKL. Trimming took 1 base from V and 4 from J; bases not matched to a gene: 6. DNA of the CDR3: TGCGCCAGCAGCCAAGGCGGGACAGGTTCAGGAAACACCATATATTTT. It encodes CASSQGGTGSGNTIYF.

This chain uses TRBV19 with TRBJ1-5; 7 bases match TRBD1. This CDR3 spans 17 amino acids. The V segment lost 8 bases and the J segment 0 bases; nucleotides outside the gene matches: 13. Germline lookup yields CDR1 LNHDA and CDR2 SQIVND (reference sequence). CDR3 amino acids: CASGLGQFRTSNQPQHF. The CDR3 coding sequence is TGTGCCAGTGGTTTGGGACAGTTCAGAACTAGCAATCAGCCCCAGCATTTT.

This clone has only one observation. The V call is TRBV15, the J call TRBJ2-7; 7 bases fit TRBD1. Germline assignment: CDR1 LNHNV and CDR2 YYDKDF (reference sequence). Trimming at V came to 1 base and at J to 4 bases, leaving 7 bases not matched to a gene. This CDR3 is 15 amino acids long. Here the CDR3 DNA reads TGTGCCACCAGCAGAGGAACAGGGGCCCCTTACGAGCAGTACTTC. The encoded protein is CATSRGTGAPYEQYF.

J is TRBJ1-2 and V is TRBV7-8; 7 nucleotides agree with TRBD1. Per the germline V gene, CDR1 is SGHVS and CDR2 is FQNEAQ. The CDR3 has 16 residues. After removal of 5 bases from V and 1 base from J, the junction contained 10 bases not matched to a gene. The chain's CDR3 is CASSPLRDRDNYGYTF. CDR3 DNA sequence: TGTGCCAGCAGCCCCCTCCGTGACAGGGATAACTATGGCTACACCTTC.